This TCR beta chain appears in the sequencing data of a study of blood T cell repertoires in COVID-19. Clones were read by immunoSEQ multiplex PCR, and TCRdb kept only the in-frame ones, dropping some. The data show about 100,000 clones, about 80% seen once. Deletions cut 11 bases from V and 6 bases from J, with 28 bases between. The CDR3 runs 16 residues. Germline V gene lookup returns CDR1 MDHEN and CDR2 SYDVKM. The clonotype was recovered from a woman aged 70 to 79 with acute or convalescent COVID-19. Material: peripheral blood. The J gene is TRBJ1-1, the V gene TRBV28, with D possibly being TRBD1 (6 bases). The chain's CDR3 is CARWGGAGPPRAEAFF. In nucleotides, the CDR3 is TGTGCCCGCTGGGGGGGGGCGGGGCCCCCGAGGGCTGAAGCTTTCTTT.